This T cell receptor (beta chain) appears in the sequencing data of a study of human T cells and chemical hapten exposure. Study at large: Recorded diagnoses among the mostly female patients were alopecia areata, totalis or universalis. Study-wide findings and caveats: After DPC sensitization, TCRs above 1 in 1000 frequency showed no change.

The time point was: patch test 1, 2 weeks after DPC sensitization. Treatment of the sample: therapeutic diphenylcyclopropenone sensitization with weekly scalp DPC. People who gave samples had alopecia, were 18 to 70 years old, and were suitable for DPC. TCRdb passed the RACE reads through MiXCR, listing each CDR3 protein once. The data contain approximately 350,000 distinct CDR3 sequences, under 9% of them singletons. This clonotype was observed many times. Its antigen is currently unknown. This CDR3 is 13 amino acids long. Looked up from germline, CDR1 is SEHNR and CDR2 is FQNEAQ (reference sequence). V was cut by 7 bases and J by 8 bases, with 12 bases left in between.

This rearrangement joins TRBV7-9 to TRBJ1-6; TRBD1 might be the D (6 bases). This receptor was obtained from a woman aged 18-29 years with alopecia areata. Some clones in this sample may be carry-over from other donors' samples. This sample comprised whole blood, obtained in connection with sensitization to the hapten diphenylcyclopropenone (DPC). This chain's CDR3 is CASTPQGDSPLHF. The CDR3 nucleotides are TGTGCCAGCACTCCACAGGGCGATTCACCCCTCCACTTT.